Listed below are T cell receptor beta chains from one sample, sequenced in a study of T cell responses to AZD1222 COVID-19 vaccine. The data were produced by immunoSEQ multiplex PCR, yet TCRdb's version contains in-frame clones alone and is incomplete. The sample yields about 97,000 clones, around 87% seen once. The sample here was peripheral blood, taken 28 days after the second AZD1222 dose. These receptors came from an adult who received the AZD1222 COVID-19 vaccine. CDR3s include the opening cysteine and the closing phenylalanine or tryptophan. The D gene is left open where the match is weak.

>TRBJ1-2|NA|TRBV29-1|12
CSSRQLNYGYTF
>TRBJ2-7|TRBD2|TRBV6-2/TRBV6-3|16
CASSYSTSGRVYEQYF
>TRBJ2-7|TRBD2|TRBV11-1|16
CASSLLAGSGNYEQYF
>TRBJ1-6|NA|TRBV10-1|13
CASSESTGSPLHF
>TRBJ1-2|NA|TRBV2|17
CASKEDQQRGSRRGYTF
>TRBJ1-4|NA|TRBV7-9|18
CASSLVVDWGASNEKLFF
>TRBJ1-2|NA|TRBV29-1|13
CSVVNPRSSGYTF
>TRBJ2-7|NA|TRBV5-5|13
CASSPRALGEQYF
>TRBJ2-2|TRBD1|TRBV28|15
CASSSLRGHTGELFF
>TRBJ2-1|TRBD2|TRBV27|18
CASSLRPPGLPSYNEQFF
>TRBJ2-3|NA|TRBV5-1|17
CASQSHGPQAGTDTQYF
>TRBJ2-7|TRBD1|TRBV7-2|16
CASSPLRRTGFHEQYF